These 5 T cell receptor beta chains share one sample of origin, sequenced in a study of OX40 agonist ivuxolimab in advanced cancers. Preparation of the library involved the immunoSEQ multiplex PCR assay. TCRdb took over this immuneACCESS table, retaining in-frame rearrangements with V and J assigned. Such tables are incomplete; in checked studies, under half of the missing clones stem from an unresolved V gene, and the remainder is unexplained. The sample table holds approximately 90,000 clones, of which 75% to 95% were seen once. Of the sample, 8.7% is held by the ten largest clones. This sample comprised CD4+ or CD8+ T cells sorted from blood, obtained in a trial of the OX40 agonist ivuxolimab. All receptors derive from an adult with an advanced solid tumor such as melanoma, head and neck, liver or kidney cancer.

The chain uses TRBV18 and TRBJ2-1; 14 bases are a match to TRBD2. From germline, CDR1 is KGHSH and CDR2 LQKENI. V gave up 1 base and J gave up 5 bases; unmatched junction bases: 1. There are 16 residues in the CDR3. CDR3 nucleotides: TGTGCCAGCTCACCACAGGGACTAGCGGGAGACAATGAGCAGTTCTTC. Translated: CASSPQGLAGDNEQFF.

The gene calls are TRBV28 and TRBJ1-1, with no clear D. The CDR3 length is 11 residues. Germline-derived CDR1 and CDR2 are MDHEN and SYDVKM. The V and J ends lost 4 bases and 11 bases respectively, with 11 bases between them. In DNA form, the CDR3 reads TGTGCCAGCAGTTCCCCAACAATGGCTTTCTTT. It translates to CASSSPTMAFF.

Written as DNA, the CDR3 is TGTGCCATCAGTGGAAAAAAAGACAGATCGCCCTACGAGCAGTACTTC. As protein: CAISGKKDRSPYEQYF. The chain employs TRBV10-3 and TRBJ2-7, with D perhaps TRBD1 (5 bases). Trimming left V 4 bases short and J 2 bases short, with 18 bases between. Germline values: CDR1 ENHRY, CDR2 SYGVKD. The CDR3 is made up of 16 amino acids.

The genes are TRBV9 and TRBJ2-7; D may be TRBD1 (5 bases). The V gene lost 4 bases and the J gene lost 2 bases, with 16 bases spanning the gap. From germline, CDR1 is SGDLS and CDR2 YYNGEE. This CDR3 comprises 15 residues. The CDR3 DNA sequence: TGTGCCAGCAGCCCCCAGGGTGGTCTGGCCTACGAGCAGTACTTC. This gives the protein CASSPQGGLAYEQYF.

CDR3 in amino acids: CASSNLPDRMGNEKLFF. Here the CDR3 DNA reads TGTGCCAGCAGCAATCTTCCCGACAGGATGGGGAATGAAAAACTGTTTTTT. The rearrangement links TRBV21-1 to TRBJ1-4; the DNA was not compared with TRBD1, the D call given in the table. TRBV21-1 is a listed pseudogene. The length of the CDR3 is 17 residues.